This T cell receptor (beta chain) came from a study of molecular identifiers for immune sequencing clone quantification. The CDR3 covers 18 residues. V lost 2 bases and J lost 3, with 23 bases in between. Per the germline V gene, CDR1 is MGHRA and CDR2 is YSYEKL. TCRdb re-analysed the PCR reads in MiXCR, keeping a single row per CDR3 protein. This table has some 580,000 distinct CDR3 sequences, over 25% appearing once. The source material was naive CD8+ T cells from blood, with Jurkat cell RNA spiked in. Subset here: FACS-sorted CD8+CD4-CCR7+CD45RA+ naive T cells. This receptor was taken from a human donor in good health. Some libraries in this study had Jurkat cell RNA spiked in. The chain combines TRBV4-1 with TRBJ2-7; tentative D call: TRBD2 (5 bases). The chain's CDR3 is CASSQSRTAQDLFYEQYF. CDR3 sequence (DNA): TGCGCCAGCAGCCAATCCAGGACTGCCCAGGACCTTTTCTACGAGCAGTACTTC.